The 16 T cell receptor beta chains in this list originate from one sample, sequenced in a study of CD8+CD57+ T cells in acquired aplastic anemia. By flow cytometry, patients selected for sequencing had shown an expansion of CD8+CD57+ cells. According to the study, genomic DNA was the template for TCR beta VDJ and CDR3 profiling. TCRdb called the reads again in MiXCR, with one record for every CDR3 protein. The sample shows just over 450,000 distinct CDR3 sequences, over 25% of them seen only once. The sample consisted of sorted CD4+, CD8+, or CD8+CD57+ T cells (not recorded which) from PBMCs. These receptors all come from a human donor with aplastic anemia.

This clonotype was observed once. A read error may explain this, as a much larger clone is one base away. The final CDR3 position lacks the conserved phenylalanine or tryptophan, pointing to a likely read error. The chain recombines TRBV7-2 with TRBJ1-3; no firm D call. The germline V and J ends were trimmed by 9 bases and 4 bases, with 19 bases remaining between them. The CDR3 contains 15 residues. Germline V gene lookup returns CDR1 SGHTA and CDR2 FQGNSA. This CDR3 is CASHYEPTQGNTIYL. DNA of the CDR3: TGTGCCAGTCATTACGAACCTACCCAAGGAAACACCATATATCTT.

This clonotype was picked up a small number of times. The V and J genes are TRBV20-1 and TRBJ1-4, with 9 bases lining up with TRBD1. After removal of 2 bases from V and 13 bases from J, the junction contained 17 bases not matched to a gene. CDR3 length: 16 amino acids. Germline V gives CDR1 DFQATT, CDR2 SNEGSKA (reference sequence). The CDR3 loop reads CSARRPTRTGASALFF. The CDR3 DNA sequence: TGCAGTGCTAGACGACCTACACGGACAGGGGCTTCTGCACTGTTTTTT.

A few counts support this clonotype. This rearrangement joins TRBV6-1 to TRBJ1-5, with TRBD1 matching over 7 bases. J was trimmed by 4 bases and V by 4 bases; bases with no gene match: 7. CDR1 and CDR2 from the germline V gene are MNHNS and SASEGT. This CDR3 is 15 amino acids long. The CDR3 DNA is TGTGCCAGCAGTGGCCAGACAGGGCAAAATCAGCCCCAGCATTTT. Amino acid sequence: CASSGQTGQNQPQHF.

This clonotype was recorded a few times. The chain couples TRBV6-1 to TRBJ2-7; D remains unclear. The V gene's germline CDR1 is MNHNS and CDR2 SASEGT. The V gene lost 5 bases and the J gene lost 7 bases, with 15 bases spanning the gap. CDR3 size: 13 residues. In nucleotides, the CDR3 is TGTGCCAGCAGTCAAGTCCGGGTAGGAGAGCAGTACTTC. Encoded protein: CASSQVRVGEQYF.

In its sample, this clonotype was seen a few times. The chain couples TRBV3-1 to TRBJ1-3; D call uncertain. Trimming cost V 4 bases and J 5 bases, with 12 bases left between them. From germline, CDR1 is LGHDT and CDR2 YNNKEL (reference sequence). The CDR3 is 14 amino acids. CDR3 DNA: TGTGCCAGCAGCCCCTCCGGAGGTCGAAACACCATATATTTT. Translated: CASSPSGGRNTIYF.

Many counts were recorded for this clonotype. The chain recombines TRBV10-1 with TRBJ2-3; 7 bases are shared with TRBD1. The CDR3 consists of 14 residues. Germline CDR1 and CDR2: WNHNN and SYGVQD (reference sequence). V trimming: 3 bases; J trimming: 4 bases; junction bases outside the gene matches: 4. As DNA, the CDR3 is TGCGCCAGCAGTGAAGGTCAGGGGGCAGATACGCAGTATTTT. This encodes CASSEGQGADTQYF.

The chain joins TRBV10-3 to TRBJ2-7; either TRBD1 or TRBD2 may fit D (5 bases each). The germline CDR1 and CDR2 sequences are ENHRY and SYGVKD. The germline V and J ends were trimmed by 3 bases and 8 bases, with 17 bases remaining between them. The CDR3 is 14 amino acids. CDR3 sequence (DNA): TGTGCCATCAGTGACCAGATCTTCCAGGGACAGCAGTACTTC. Residues: CAISDQIFQGQQYF.

The CDR3 DNA reads TGTGCCAGTAGTCGACCCCGGGACAACCCTGGAAACACCATATATTTT. Translation gives CASSRPRDNPGNTIYF. The chain carries TRBV19 and TRBJ1-3; D may be TRBD1 (6 bases). CDR1 is LNHDA and CDR2 is SQIVND in the germline V gene (reference sequence). This CDR3 has 16 amino acids. With 5 bases removed from V and 2 bases from J, the gap between germline ends came to 16 bases.

This clonotype showed up just once. This may be a read error: a much more frequent sequence differs by one nucleotide. The chain employs TRBV7-2 and TRBJ1-2, with D perhaps matching TRBD1 (5 bases). Germline CDR1 and CDR2: SGHTA and FQGNSA. The V and J ends lost 3 bases and 6 bases respectively, with 17 bases between them. This CDR3 has 15 residues. The CDR3 DNA is TGTGCCAGCAGCTTCGCCTGGGAGAAGGGGCATGGCTACACCTTC. Translating it yields CASSFAWEKGHGYTF.

The rearrangement joins TRBV4-1 to TRBJ2-1; 13 bases align to TRBD2. J gave up 7 bases and V 0 bases, and 3 bases lay outside the gene matches. The CDR3 has 16 residues. CDR1 is MGHRA and CDR2 is YSYEKL in the germline V gene. In nucleotides, the CDR3 is TGCGCCAGCAGCCAAGAGGGACTAGCGGGAAAAAATGAGCAGTTCTTC. Its translation is CASSQEGLAGKNEQFF.

The V and J genes are TRBV25-1 and TRBJ2-3; TRBD1 agrees at 8 bases. V gave up 9 bases and J gave up 12 bases; unmatched junction bases: 20. Germline-derived CDR1 and CDR2 are MGHDK and SYGVNS. CDR3 size: 15 residues. For the CDR3, the DNA is TGTGCCAGAAGCCCGGGCAGGGGGCGCATCTCTCCACAGTATTTT. Amino acid sequence: CARSPGRGRISPQYF.

Of note for this clonotype: The junction departs from the called germline gene at one end, perhaps through a read error. This chain uses TRBV15 with TRBJ1-1; D perhaps matches TRBD1 (5 bases). This CDR3 has 16 residues. Germline V CDR1 and CDR2: LNHNV, YYDKDF (reference sequence). The CDR3 DNA reads as TGTGCCACCAGCAGAGGTGGGCAGGGCTTGAACACTGAAGCTCTCTTT. Its protein is CATSRGGQGLNTEALF. The full variable domain, in which reference TRBV15 and TRBJ1-1 provide the parts outside the CDR3, is DAMVIQNPRYQVTQFGKPVTLSCSQTLNHNVMYWYQQKSSQAPKLLFHYYDKDFNNEADTPDNFQSRRPNTSFCFLDIRSPGLGDTAMYLCATSRGGQGLNTEALFGQGTRLTVV.

In its sample, this clonotype was seen a few times. A much larger clone lies a single base off, so this may be a read error. The chain links TRBV2 to TRBJ1-2, with D unclear. V was clipped by 5 bases and J by 4 bases, with 11 bases between them. The CDR3 is 13 amino acids. The V gene's germline CDR1 is SNHLY and CDR2 FYNNEI. CDR3: CASSTDGAYGYTF. Here the CDR3 DNA reads TGTGCCAGCAGTACAGACGGAGCCTATGGCTACACCTTC. Full variable domain (remainder filled in from reference TRBV2 and TRBJ1-2): EPEVTQTPSHQVTQMGQEVILRCVPISNHLYFYWYRQILGQKVEFLVSFYNNEISEKSEIFDDQFSVERPDGSNFTLKIRSTKLEDSAMYFCASSTDGAYGYTFGSGTRLTVV.

This clonotype occurred many times. The chain uses TRBV25-1 and TRBJ2-2; D may be TRBD1 or TRBD2 (5 bases each). This CDR3 is 14 amino acids long. The V end lost 6 bases, the J end lost 5 bases, and 13 bases lay between the germline ends. The germline gives CDR1 MGHDK, CDR2 SYGVNS. The CDR3: CASRAGGRTGELFF. Written as DNA, the CDR3 is TGTGCCAGCAGGGCTGGGGGTCGGACCGGGGAGCTGTTTTTT.

In its sample, this clonotype was seen many times. The chain employs TRBV10-1 and TRBJ1-6, with 9 nucleotides matching TRBD1. J lost 10 bases, V lost 6 bases, and 7 bases had no gene match. The CDR3 consists of 14 residues. CDR1 and CDR2 from the germline V gene are WNHNN and SYGVQD (reference sequence). The CDR3 loop is CASSSGTGPSPLHF. The CDR3 nucleotides are TGCGCCAGCAGCTCCGGGACAGGGCCCTCACCCCTCCACTTT.

This clonotype was seen a handful of times. V gene TRBV9 combines with J gene TRBJ2-5; D not certain. Germline CDR1 reads SGDLS; CDR2 reads YYNGEE. V dropped 6 bases and J dropped 2 bases, with 8 bases sitting between them. The CDR3 consists of 12 residues. The DNA of the CDR3 is TGTGCCAGCATTATAAAACAAGAGACCCAGTACTTC. It encodes CASIIKQETQYF.